The 25 T cell receptor beta chains in this list originate from one sample, sequenced in a study of cytomegalovirus exposure and HLA in healthy donors. Use of 60 Vbeta and 13 Jbeta primers characterized the PCR. Sequencing used immunoSEQ multiplex PCR; TCRdb keeps in-frame clones, though not all of them. Among approximately 170,000 clones, roughly 79% were seen once, and the ten largest hold around 7%. Sequencing was performed on PBMCs. The receptors originated from a woman aged 40 to 49 in good health and CMV-seropositive.

The CDR3 protein is CATQPLAVSTDTQYF. The CDR3 DNA reads TGTGCCACCCAGCCTCTAGCGGTTAGCACAGATACGCAGTATTTT. The chain joins TRBV27 to TRBJ2-3, with 7 bases aligning to TRBD2. CDR1 is MNHEY and CDR2 is SMNVEV in the germline V gene (reference sequence). The CDR3 has 15 amino acids. Trimming cost V 10 bases and J 0 bases; bases outside gene matches: 10.

This chain uses TRBV9 with TRBJ2-2, with D possibly matching TRBD1 (6 bases). This CDR3 spans 17 amino acids. Germline V gene sequence: CDR1 SGDLS, CDR2 YYNGEE. V lost 4 bases to trimming and J lost 4 bases, with 20 bases between them. The CDR3 spells CASSPYRAVGATGELFF. The CDR3 DNA is TGTGCCAGCAGCCCATACCGGGCGGTGGGGGCCACCGGGGAGCTGTTTTTT.

The chain employs TRBV19 and TRBJ1-4; no firm D call. The germline V and J ends were trimmed by 3 bases and 7 bases, with 9 bases remaining between them. CDR1 is LNHDA, CDR2 SQIVND, per germline (reference sequence). The CDR3 has 13 amino acids. For the CDR3, the DNA is TGTGCCAGTAGTATCCCCCCAGTTGAAAAACTGTTTTTT. It is translated as CASSIPPVEKLFF.

This chain links TRBV6-6 with TRBJ1-4, with D uncertain. CDR1 is MNHNY and CDR2 is SVGAGI in the germline V gene (reference sequence). The CDR3 length is 12 residues. Trimming cost V 5 bases and J 8 bases, with 9 bases left between them. In nucleotides, the CDR3 is TGTGCCAGCAGTCCGGGAGGGGAAAAACTGTTTTTT. Amino acid sequence: CASSPGGEKLFF.

This chain uses TRBV7-8 with TRBJ2-7, with D possibly being TRBD1 (5 bases). The V end lost 5 bases, the J end lost 4 bases, and 12 bases lay between the germline ends. Germline CDR1 and CDR2: SGHVS and FQNEAQ. The CDR3 extends over 13 amino acids. CDR3 DNA: TGTGCCAGCAGCCTAGTAGACAGATACGAGCAGTACTTC. This encodes CASSLVDRYEQYF.

The DNA for the CDR3 is TGTGCCAGCAGCTTAGGGACAGGGGACGGTAGCAATCAGCCCCAGCATTTT. Its protein product is CASSLGTGDGSNQPQHF. The J gene is TRBJ1-5, the V gene TRBV7-6; 9 nucleotides line up with TRBD1. This CDR3 has 17 residues. V dropped 1 base and J dropped 0; count of bases not matched to a gene: 4. Germline CDR1 is SGHVS and CDR2 is FNYEAQ.

The V and J genes are TRBV2 and TRBJ2-5, with D possibly matching TRBD1 (6 bases). This CDR3 contains 14 residues. V was cut by 6 bases and J by 4 bases, with 15 bases left in between. The germline gives CDR1 SNHLY, CDR2 FYNNEI. The CDR3, as DNA: TGTGCCAGCAGGGATCGACAGGATCTAGAGACCCAGTACTTC. Translating it yields CASRDRQDLETQYF.

Of note for this clone: The same CDR3 can be traced to other DNA sequences in this sample. The chain couples TRBV6-6 to TRBJ2-2, with TRBD2 identical over 9 bases. With V trimmed by 4 bases and J by 2 bases, 2 bases remained unmatched. Germline-derived CDR1 and CDR2 are MNHNY and SVGAGI (reference sequence). The CDR3 totals 15 residues. The CDR3 region has the DNA TGTGCCAGCAGTTTAGCGGGGGCTAACACCGGGGAGCTGTTTTTT. Amino acid sequence: CASSLAGANTGELFF.

This sequence joins TRBV5-1 and TRBJ1-1, with 7 bases identical to TRBD1. J was trimmed by 5 bases and V by 3 bases; bases with no gene match: 10. In germline, CDR1 is SGHRS, CDR2 YFSETQ. The CDR3 runs 15 residues. CDR3 amino acids: CASSSTEQGLTEAFF. CDR3 in DNA: TGCGCCAGCAGCTCAACAGAACAGGGGCTTACTGAAGCTTTCTTT.

This clone was observed once. The V gene is TRBV11-3, the J gene TRBJ2-7; 13 nucleotides agree with TRBD2. The CDR3 covers 17 residues. Germline CDR1 is SGHNT and CDR2 is YENEEA. The junction had 12 bases not matched to a gene; V was cut back by 4 bases and J by 6 bases. This CDR3 is CASSSPGLAGPPLEQYF. CDR3 nucleotides: TGTGCCAGCAGCTCTCCGGGACTAGCGGGGCCCCCCCTCGAGCAGTACTTC.

By its share, this clone is medium-sized. V gene TRBV7-8 combines with J gene TRBJ2-7; TRBD2 matches at 7 bases. V lost 5 bases and J lost 5; bases outside the gene matches: 9. The CDR3 has 14 residues. From germline, CDR1 is SGHVS and CDR2 FQNEAQ. CDR3 in DNA: TGTGCCAGCAGCCCAGGACTAGGAATCGACGAGCAGTACTTC. Translating gives CASSPGLGIDEQYF.

The rearrangement uses TRBV28 and TRBJ1-6; the D is unclear. Germline loops: CDR1 MDHEN, CDR2 SYDVKM. The V end was cut by 7 bases, the J end by 5 bases, with 15 bases between. The CDR3 has 15 amino acids. The CDR3 DNA reads TGTGCCAGCAAGGTTGGAGATTTGAATAATTCACCCCTCCACTTT. Translated: CASKVGDLNNSPLHF. The whole variable domain, filled in from reference TRBV28 and TRBJ1-6, reads DVKVTQSSRYLVKRTGEKVFLECVQDMDHENMFWYRQDPGLGLRLIYFSYDVKMKEKGDIPEGYSVSREKKERFSLILESASTNQTSMYLCASKVGDLNNSPLHFGNGTRLTVT.

This clone was observed a few times. The chain employs TRBV7-9 and TRBJ2-1, with TRBD2 as a possible D gene (6 bases). The CDR3 has 11 residues. V was clipped by 3 bases and J by 9 bases, with 6 bases between them. Germline CDR1 and CDR2: SEHNR and FQNEAQ (reference sequence). The CDR3 sequence: CASSFGGEQFF. The CDR3 DNA is TGTGCCAGCAGCTTCGGGGGTGAGCAGTTCTTC.

The chain couples TRBV4-1 to TRBJ2-7; possibly TRBD1 for D (6 bases). Germline-derived CDR1 and CDR2 are MGHRA and YSYEKL. The CDR3 loop spans 17 amino acids. With 5 bases removed from V and 4 bases from J, the gap between germline ends came to 24 bases. CDR3 protein: CASSAAFEGQLDYEQYF. CDR3 DNA: TGCGCCAGCAGCGCTGCCTTTGAGGGACAACTAGATTACGAGCAGTACTTC.

This chain's CDR3 is CASSLAGNEQFF. CDR3 DNA sequence: TGTGCCAGCAGCTTAGCGGGCAATGAGCAGTTCTTC. The chain is built from TRBV13 and TRBJ2-1; no reliable D call. This CDR3 contains 12 residues. Trimming left V 1 base short and J 6 bases short, with 4 bases between. Looked up from germline, CDR1 is PRHDT and CDR2 is FYEKMQ (reference sequence).

The sample holds a few counts of this clone. V gene TRBV28 combines with J gene TRBJ1-1; a possible D gene is TRBD1 (5 bases). The length of the CDR3 is 16 residues. Germline V gene data show CDR1 as MDHEN and CDR2 as SYDVKM. The V end was cut by 1 base, the J end by 4 bases, with 16 bases between. CDR3 sequence (DNA): TGTGCCAGCAGTTTATACTATCAGGGAACTGGCACTGAAGCTTTCTTT. It is translated as CASSLYYQGTGTEAFF.

This chain connects TRBV30 to TRBJ1-6, with 9 bases aligning to TRBD1. J was trimmed by 9 bases and V by 4 bases; bases with no gene match: 7. CDR1 is GTSNPN and CDR2 is SVGIG in the germline V gene (reference sequence). CDR3 length: 14 residues. The CDR3 sequence is CAWTGTGYGSPLHF. In DNA form, the CDR3 reads TGTGCCTGGACCGGGACAGGGTATGGTTCACCCCTCCACTTT.

The gene calls are TRBV10-3 and TRBJ2-3, with D maybe TRBD1 (6 bases). Per the germline V gene, CDR1 is ENHRY and CDR2 is SYGVKD. The CDR3 sequence is 16 residues long. V dropped 7 bases and J dropped 3 bases, with 20 bases sitting between them. The CDR3 DNA reads TGTGCCATCACCCCGACCTCACAGGGTCCTACAGATACGCAGTATTTT. It codes for CAITPTSQGPTDTQYF.

The chain combines TRBV7-2 with TRBJ1-2, with D tentatively TRBD1 (5 bases). The CDR3 loop spans 15 amino acids. Per the germline V gene, CDR1 is SGHTA and CDR2 is FQGNSA. V gave up 2 bases and J gave up 2 bases, with 12 bases separating them. CDR3 in amino acids: CASSLSRQINYGYTF. For the CDR3, the DNA is TGTGCCAGCAGCTTAAGTCGACAGATAAACTATGGCTACACCTTC.

A note on this clone: Within the sample, other DNA sequences also encode this same CDR3. J is TRBJ2-7 and V is TRBV6-1; no clear D. The CDR3 loop spans 13 amino acids. V gave up 2 bases and J gave up 0 bases, with 5 bases separating them. Germline V gene lookup returns CDR1 MNHNS and CDR2 SASEGT. CDR3 bases: TGTGCCAGCAGTGAATCAGGCTCCTACGAGCAGTACTTC. This gives the protein CASSESGSYEQYF.

V usage is TRBV7-6 and J usage is TRBJ1-2; the D gene is possibly TRBD1 (6 bases). This CDR3 contains 15 residues. Between the trimmed V and J ends, which lost 1 base and 3 bases, there was a span of 12 bases. From germline, CDR1 is SGHVS and CDR2 FNYEAQ. The CDR3 loop is CASSLGGGQDYGYTF. CDR3 sequence (DNA): TGTGCCAGCAGCTTAGGGGGGGGGCAAGACTATGGCTACACCTTC.

The rearrangement links TRBV6-5 to TRBJ2-7, with 8 bases identical to TRBD1. Germline V gene sequence: CDR1 MNHEY, CDR2 SVGAGI. The ends lost 10 bases at V and 7 bases at J; junction bases unmatched: 9. This CDR3 has 12 residues. The CDR3: CATWDRLGEQYF. Written as DNA, the CDR3 is TGTGCCACCTGGGACAGGCTAGGGGAGCAGTACTTC.

The V and J genes are TRBV5-4 and TRBJ1-2; D perhaps matches TRBD1 (5 bases). CDR1 and CDR2 (germline): SGHNT, YYREEE (reference sequence). Trimming took off 4 bases at V and 5 bases at J, with 15 bases between the two ends. The CDR3 contains 14 residues. For the CDR3, the DNA is TGTGCCAGCAGCGACAGCCTGGGGGGATATGGCTACACCTTC. Translated: CASSDSLGGYGYTF. The whole variable domain, remainder taken from reference TRBV5-4 and TRBJ1-2, is ETGVTQSPTHLIKTRGQQVTLRCSSQSGHNTVSWYQQALGQGPQFIFQYYREEENGRGNFPPRFSGLQFPNYSSELNVNALELDDSALYLCASSDSLGGYGYTFGSGTRLTVV.

The V and J genes are TRBV9 and TRBJ2-1, with TRBD2 matching over 7 bases. The CDR3 has 14 amino acids. The V segment lost 0 bases and the J segment 6 bases; nucleotides outside the gene matches: 3. Germline-derived CDR1 and CDR2 are SGDLS and YYNGEE. In DNA form, the CDR3 reads TGTGCCAGCAGCGTAGACGGGGGGATCAATGAGCAGTTCTTC. Protein sequence: CASSVDGGINEQFF.

This clone was found a few times. The chain carries TRBV5-6 and TRBJ2-1, with TRBD2 identical over 7 bases. V shed 1 base, J shed 4 bases, and the junction held 11 bases outside the gene matches. CDR3 size: 17 residues. Germline V gives CDR1 SGHDT, CDR2 YYEEEE. CDR3 sequence (DNA): TGTGCCAGCAGCTTGTGGGGGACGGGGGGATCTTACAATGAGCAGTTCTTC. This sequence encodes CASSLWGTGGSYNEQFF.